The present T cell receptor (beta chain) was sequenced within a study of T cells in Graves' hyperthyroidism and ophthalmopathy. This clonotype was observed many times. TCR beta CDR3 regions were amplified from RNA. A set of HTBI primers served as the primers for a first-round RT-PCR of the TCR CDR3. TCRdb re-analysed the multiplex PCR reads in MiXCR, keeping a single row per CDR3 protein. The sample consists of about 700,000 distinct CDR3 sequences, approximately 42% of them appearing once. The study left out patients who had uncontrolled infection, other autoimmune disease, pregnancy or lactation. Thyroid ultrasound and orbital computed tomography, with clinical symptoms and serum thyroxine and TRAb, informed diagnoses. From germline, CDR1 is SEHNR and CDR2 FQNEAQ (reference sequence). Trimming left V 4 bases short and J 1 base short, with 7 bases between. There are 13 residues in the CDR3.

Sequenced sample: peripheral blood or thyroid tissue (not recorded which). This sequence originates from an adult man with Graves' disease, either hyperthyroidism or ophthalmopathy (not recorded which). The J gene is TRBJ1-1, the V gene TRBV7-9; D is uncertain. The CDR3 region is CASSSPGNTEAFF. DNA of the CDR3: TGTGCCAGCAGCTCCCCGGGGAACACTGAAGCTTTCTTT.